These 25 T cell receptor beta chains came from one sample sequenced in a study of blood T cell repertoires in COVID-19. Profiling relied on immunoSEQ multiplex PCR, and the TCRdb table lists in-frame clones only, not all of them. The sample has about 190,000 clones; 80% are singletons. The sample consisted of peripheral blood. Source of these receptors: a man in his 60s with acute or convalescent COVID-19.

In DNA, the CDR3 is TGTGCCAGCAGCTTAGAGGTTGACACTGAAGCTTTCTTT. Translation: CASSLEVDTEAFF. The chain has TRBV7-3 and TRBJ1-1; D remains ambiguous. The CDR3 consists of 13 residues. Trimming took off 2 bases at V and 3 bases at J, with 7 bases between the two ends. Germline CDR1 reads SGHTA; CDR2 reads FQGTGA. Full variable domain (outside the CDR3, taken from reference TRBV7-3 and TRBJ1-1): GAGVSQTPSNKVTEKGKYVELRCDPISGHTALYWYRQSLGQGPEFLIYFQGTGAADDSGLPNDRFFAVRPEGSVSTLKIQRTERGDSAVYLCASSLEVDTEAFFGQGTRLTVV.

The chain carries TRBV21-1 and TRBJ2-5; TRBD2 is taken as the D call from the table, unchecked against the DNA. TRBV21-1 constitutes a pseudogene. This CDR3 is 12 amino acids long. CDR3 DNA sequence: TGTGCCAGCACGGGAACTCAAGAGACCCAGTACTTC. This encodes CASTGTQETQYF.

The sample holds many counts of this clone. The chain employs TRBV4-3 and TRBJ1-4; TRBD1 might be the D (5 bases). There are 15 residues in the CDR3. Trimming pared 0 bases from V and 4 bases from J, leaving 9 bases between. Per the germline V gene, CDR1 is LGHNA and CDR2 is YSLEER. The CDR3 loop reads CASSQERGVNEKLFF. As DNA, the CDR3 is TGCGCCAGCAGCCAAGAACGGGGGGTTAATGAAAAACTGTTTTTT.

DNA of the CDR3: TGTGCCAGCAGGAGCAGGGTTATTGAATCTAATGGCTACACCTTC. It codes for CASRSRVIESNGYTF. J is TRBJ1-2 and V is TRBV2, with D perhaps matching TRBD1 (5 bases). Per germline, CDR1 SNHLY and CDR2 FYNNEI. Trimming cost V 6 bases and J 6 bases, with 20 bases left between them. The CDR3 totals 15 residues.

This CDR3 is CASSLAYGGEAKNIQYF. In DNA, the CDR3 is TGTGCCAGCAGCTTAGCGTATGGGGGGGAGGCCAAAAACATTCAGTACTTC. The V gene is TRBV7-2, the J gene TRBJ2-4; 7 nucleotides match TRBD2. This CDR3 is 17 amino acids long. Germline loops: CDR1 SGHTA, CDR2 FQGNSA. V shed 0 bases, J shed 1 base, and the junction held 6 bases outside the gene matches. The full variable domain, with the rest looked up from reference TRBV7-2 and TRBJ2-4, is GAGVSQSPSNKVTEKGKDVELRCDPISGHTALYWYRQSLGQGLEFLIYFQGNSAPDKSGLPSDRFSAERTGGSVSTLTIQRTQQEDSAVYLCASSLAYGGEAKNIQYFGAGTRLSVL.

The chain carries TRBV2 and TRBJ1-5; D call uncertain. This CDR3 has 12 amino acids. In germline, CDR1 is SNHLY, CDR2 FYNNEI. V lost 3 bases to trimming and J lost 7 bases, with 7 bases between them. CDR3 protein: CASSDRGQPQHF. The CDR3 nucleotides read TGTGCCAGCAGTGACCGGGGACAGCCCCAGCATTTT.

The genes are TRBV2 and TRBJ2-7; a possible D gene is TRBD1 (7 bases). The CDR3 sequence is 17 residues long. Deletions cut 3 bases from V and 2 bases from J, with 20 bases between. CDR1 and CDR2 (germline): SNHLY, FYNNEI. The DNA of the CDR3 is TGTGCCAGCAGTGACCCCACTACGACAGGGAGGACCTACGAGCAGTACTTC. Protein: CASSDPTTTGRTYEQYF.

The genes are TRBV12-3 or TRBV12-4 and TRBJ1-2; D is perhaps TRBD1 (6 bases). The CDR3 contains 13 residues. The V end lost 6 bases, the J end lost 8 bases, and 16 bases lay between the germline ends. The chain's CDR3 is CASSPGALGGYTF. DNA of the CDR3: TGTGCCAGCAGCCCAGGGGCCCTCGGGGGCTACACCTTC.

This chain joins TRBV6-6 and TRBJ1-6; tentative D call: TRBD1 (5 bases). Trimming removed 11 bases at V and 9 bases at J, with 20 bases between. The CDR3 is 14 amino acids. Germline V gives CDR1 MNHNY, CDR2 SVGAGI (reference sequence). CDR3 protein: CAGSIDWGGSPLHF. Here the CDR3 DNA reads TGTGCCGGTAGTATAGATTGGGGCGGTTCACCCCTCCACTTT.

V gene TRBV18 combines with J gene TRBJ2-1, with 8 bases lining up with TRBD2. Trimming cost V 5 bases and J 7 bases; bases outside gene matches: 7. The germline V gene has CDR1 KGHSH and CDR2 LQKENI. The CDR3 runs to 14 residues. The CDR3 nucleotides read TGTGCCAGCTCAAAAGCGGGAGTAGAAAATGAGCAGTTCTTC. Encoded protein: CASSKAGVENEQFF.

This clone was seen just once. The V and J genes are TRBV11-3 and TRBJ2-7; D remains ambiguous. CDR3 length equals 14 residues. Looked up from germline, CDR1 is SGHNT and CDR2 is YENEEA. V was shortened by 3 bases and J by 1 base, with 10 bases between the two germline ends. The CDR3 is CASSFGAGSYEQYF. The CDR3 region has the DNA TGTGCCAGCAGCTTTGGAGCCGGATCCTACGAGCAGTACTTC.

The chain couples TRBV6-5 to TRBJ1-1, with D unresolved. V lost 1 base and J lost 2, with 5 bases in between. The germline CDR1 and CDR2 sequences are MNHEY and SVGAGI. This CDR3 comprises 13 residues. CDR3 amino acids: CASSYFRNTEAFF. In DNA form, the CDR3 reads TGTGCCAGCAGTTACTTTCGTAACACTGAAGCTTTCTTT.

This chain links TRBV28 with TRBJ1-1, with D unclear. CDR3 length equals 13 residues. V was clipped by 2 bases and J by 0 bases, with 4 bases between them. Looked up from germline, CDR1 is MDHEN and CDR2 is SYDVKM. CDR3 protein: CASSLPMNTEAFF. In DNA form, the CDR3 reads TGTGCCAGCAGTTTACCAATGAACACTGAAGCTTTCTTT.

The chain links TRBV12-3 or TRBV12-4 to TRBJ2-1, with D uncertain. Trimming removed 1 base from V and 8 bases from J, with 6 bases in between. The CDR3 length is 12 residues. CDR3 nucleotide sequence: TGTGCCAGCAGTTTAGTTTCGGATGAGCAGTTCTTC. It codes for CASSLVSDEQFF.

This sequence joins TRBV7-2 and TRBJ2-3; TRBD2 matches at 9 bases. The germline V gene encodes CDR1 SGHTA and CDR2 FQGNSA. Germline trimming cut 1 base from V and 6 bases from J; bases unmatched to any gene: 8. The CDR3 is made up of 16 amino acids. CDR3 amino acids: CASSLGASSGADTQYF. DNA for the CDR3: TGTGCCAGCAGCTTAGGAGCGTCTAGCGGGGCCGATACGCAGTATTTT.

CDR3 sequence: CASSTRRTGLSYEQYF. CDR3 bases: TGTGCCAGCAGCACTCGCCGGACAGGACTCTCCTACGAGCAGTACTTC. The rearrangement joins TRBV21-1 to TRBJ2-7; TRBD1, the D gene given by the table, was not confirmed from the DNA. TRBV21-1 is a pseudogene. The CDR3 has 16 amino acids.

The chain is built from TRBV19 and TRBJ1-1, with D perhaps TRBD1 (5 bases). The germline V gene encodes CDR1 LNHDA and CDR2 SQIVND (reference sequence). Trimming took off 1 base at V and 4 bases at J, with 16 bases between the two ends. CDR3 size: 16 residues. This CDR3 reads CASSIGSGGSGTEAFF. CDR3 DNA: TGTGCCAGTAGTATAGGGTCGGGGGGAAGTGGCACTGAAGCTTTCTTT.

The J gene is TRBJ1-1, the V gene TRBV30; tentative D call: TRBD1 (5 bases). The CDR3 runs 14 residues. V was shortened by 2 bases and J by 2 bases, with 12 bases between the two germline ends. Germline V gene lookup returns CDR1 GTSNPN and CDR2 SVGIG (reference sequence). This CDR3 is CAWSMWGFNTEAFF. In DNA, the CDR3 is TGTGCCTGGAGTATGTGGGGCTTTAACACTGAAGCTTTCTTT. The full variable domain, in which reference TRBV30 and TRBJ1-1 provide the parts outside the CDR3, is SQTIHQWPATLVQPVGSPLSLECTVEGTSNPNLYWYRQAAGRGLQLLFYSVGIGQISSEVPQNLSASRPQDRQFILSSKKLLLSDSGFYLCAWSMWGFNTEAFFGQGTRLTVV.

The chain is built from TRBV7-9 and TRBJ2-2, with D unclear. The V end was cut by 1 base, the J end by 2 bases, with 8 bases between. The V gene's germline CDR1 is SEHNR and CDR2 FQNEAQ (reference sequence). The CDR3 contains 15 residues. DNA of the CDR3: TGTGCCAGCAGCTTAGGAGGTGTTAACACCGGGGAGCTGTTTTTT. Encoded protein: CASSLGGVNTGELFF.

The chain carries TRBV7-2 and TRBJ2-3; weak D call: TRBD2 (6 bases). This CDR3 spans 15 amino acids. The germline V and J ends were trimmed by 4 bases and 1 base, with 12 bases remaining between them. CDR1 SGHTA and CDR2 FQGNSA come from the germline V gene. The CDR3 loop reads CASSSASGGTDTQYF. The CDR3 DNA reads TGTGCCAGCAGCTCCGCCTCGGGGGGCACAGATACGCAGTATTTT.

The CDR3 loop is CASSEATGGIDTQYF. The CDR3 region has the DNA TGTGCCAGCAGTGAGGCGACAGGGGGTATAGATACGCAGTATTTT. V gene TRBV2 combines with J gene TRBJ2-3; TRBD1 aligns across 9 bases. The CDR3 has 15 residues. Germline V gives CDR1 SNHLY, CDR2 FYNNEI. Trimming at V came to 3 bases and at J to 5 bases, leaving 6 bases not matched to a gene. Full variable domain (rest looked up from reference TRBV2 and TRBJ2-3): EPEVTQTPSHQVTQMGQEVILRCVPISNHLYFYWYRQILGQKVEFLVSFYNNEISEKSEIFDDQFSVERPDGSNFTLKIRSTKLEDSAMYFCASSEATGGIDTQYFGPGTRLTVL.

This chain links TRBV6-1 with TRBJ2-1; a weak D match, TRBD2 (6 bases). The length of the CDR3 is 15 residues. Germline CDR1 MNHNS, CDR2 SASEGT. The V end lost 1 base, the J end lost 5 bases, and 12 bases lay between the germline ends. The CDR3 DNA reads TGTGCCAGCAGTGAAGGCTCAGCGGGTCACAATGAGCAGTTCTTC. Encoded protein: CASSEGSAGHNEQFF.

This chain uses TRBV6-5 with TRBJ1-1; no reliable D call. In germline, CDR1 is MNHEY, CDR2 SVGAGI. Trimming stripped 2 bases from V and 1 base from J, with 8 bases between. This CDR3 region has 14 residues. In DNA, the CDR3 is TGTGCCAGCAGTTACGGGCCAGGGAACACTGAAGCTTTCTTT. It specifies CASSYGPGNTEAFF.

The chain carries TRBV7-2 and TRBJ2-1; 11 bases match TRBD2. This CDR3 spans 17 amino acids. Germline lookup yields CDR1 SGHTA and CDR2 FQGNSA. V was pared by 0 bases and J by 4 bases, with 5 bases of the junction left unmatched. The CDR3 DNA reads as TGTGCCAGCAGCTTAGCGAGCGGGACTAGCGGATACAATGAGCAGTTCTTC. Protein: CASSLASGTSGYNEQFF.

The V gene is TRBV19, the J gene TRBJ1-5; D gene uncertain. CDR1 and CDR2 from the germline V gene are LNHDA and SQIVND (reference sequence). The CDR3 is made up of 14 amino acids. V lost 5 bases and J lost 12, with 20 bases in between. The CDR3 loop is CASSFSQAQHGQHF. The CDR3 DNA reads TGTGCCAGTAGTTTCTCCCAGGCCCAACACGGCCAGCATTTT.